Following are 32 T cell receptor beta chains from one sample sequenced in a study of CD8 T cells in ankylosing spondylitis. TCRdb fed the 5' RACE reads into MiXCR, producing one record per CDR3 protein. The repertoire includes 130,000 or so distinct CDR3 sequences, over 15% of them detected once, and approximately 30% sits in the top ten. These TCRs are of unknown antigen specificity. Findings of the study overall: Blood from ankylosing spondylitis patients appeared to carry a characteristic roughly eight-variant TCR beta motif.

Specimen: blood, either unsorted or a sorted T cell fraction (not recorded which). The receptors come from a male donor with ankylosing spondylitis.

This clonotype was seen more than once but under ten times. The genes are TRBV27 and TRBJ2-3; D unclear. Germline loops: CDR1 MNHEY, CDR2 SMNVEV (reference sequence). CDR3 length equals 14 residues. Between the trimmed V and J ends, which lost 5 bases and 2 bases, there was a span of 11 bases. The CDR3 sequence: CASSVLGNTDTQYF. In nucleotides, the CDR3 is TGTGCCAGCAGTGTATTGGGCAACACAGATACGCAGTATTTT.

CDR3 sequence (DNA): TGCGCCAGCAGCCAAGCCGGGAGGCGCACAGATACGCAGTATTTT. Amino acid sequence: CASSQAGRRTDTQYF. The chain links TRBV4-3 to TRBJ2-3; TRBD2 matches 7 bases. V shed 1 base and J 1 base; nucleotides not matched to a gene: 2. The CDR3 consists of 15 residues. The germline gives CDR1 LGHNA, CDR2 YSLEER.

This clonotype occurred a few times. This chain uses TRBV12-3 or TRBV12-4 with TRBJ1-5; TRBD1 is a possible D gene (5 bases). Trimming removed 3 bases from V and 10 bases from J, with 13 bases in between. The CDR3 totals 13 residues. The DNA for the CDR3 is TGTGCCAGCAGTTTCAACAGGTGGGCACCCCAGCATTTT. It yields the protein CASSFNRWAPQHF.

This clonotype was seen only a few times. This chain links TRBV20-1 with TRBJ2-7; no clear D. CDR1 DFQATT and CDR2 SNEGSKA come from the germline V gene (reference sequence). The CDR3 is 13 amino acids. V lost 3 bases and J lost 3, with 12 bases in between. DNA for the CDR3: TGCAGTGCTAGCCATGGCTGGGTCTACGAGCAGTACTTC. Encoded protein: CSASHGWVYEQYF.

For the CDR3, the DNA is TGTGCCAGCAGTTACGGATTGGGGGGCGGGTATGGCTACACCTTC. It yields the protein CASSYGLGGGYGYTF. The V call is TRBV6-5, the J call TRBJ1-2; D is perhaps TRBD1 (6 bases). Trimming stripped 2 bases from V and 5 bases from J, with 15 bases between. CDR1 MNHEY and CDR2 SVGAGI come from the germline V gene. The CDR3 is made up of 15 amino acids.

The chain joins TRBV5-4 to TRBJ1-3; no definite D call. Trimming removed 2 bases from V and 3 bases from J, with 9 bases in between. CDR3 length equals 14 residues. Germline V gene lookup returns CDR1 SGHNT and CDR2 YYREEE (reference sequence). The CDR3 DNA reads as TGTGCCAGCAGCTTTTGGGGTGGTGGAAACACCATATATTTT. Translating it yields CASSFWGGGNTIYF.

This clonotype was recorded a few times. V usage is TRBV9 and J usage is TRBJ2-3, with 7 nucleotides matching TRBD2. The germline CDR1 and CDR2 sequences are SGDLS and YYNGEE. The junction had 4 bases not matched to a gene; V was cut back by 4 bases and J by 2 bases. CDR3 size: 14 residues. This CDR3 reads CASSSGVLTDTQYF. The DNA for the CDR3 is TGTGCCAGCAGCAGCGGGGTACTCACAGATACGCAGTATTTT.

The CDR3: CASSFAGPKGNEQYF. The CDR3 DNA reads TGTGCCAGCAGCTTTGCCGGTCCCAAGGGAAACGAGCAGTACTTC. This sequence joins TRBV7-9 and TRBJ2-7; D is unclear. The V and J ends lost 3 bases and 5 bases respectively, with 17 bases between them. Germline assignment: CDR1 SEHNR and CDR2 FQNEAQ (reference sequence). The CDR3 is 15 amino acids.

This clonotype was seen more than once but under ten times. V gene TRBV7-9 combines with J gene TRBJ2-7; 10 positions agree with TRBD2. The J segment lost 1 base and the V segment lost 4 bases, leaving 4 bases of the junction unmatched. Germline V CDR1 and CDR2: SEHNR, FQNEAQ (reference sequence). CDR3 size: 15 residues. The CDR3 DNA reads as TGTGCCAGCAGCTGGGGACTAGCGTCGTCCTACGAGCAGTACTTC. Its protein is CASSWGLASSYEQYF.

This chain links TRBV10-2 with TRBJ2-1, with D maybe TRBD2 (6 bases). The CDR3 contains 15 residues. V lost 2 bases, J lost 0 bases, and 8 bases lay in between. CDR1 and CDR2 from the germline V gene are WSHSY and SAAADI. CDR3 residues: CASSERGSSYNEQFF. Written as DNA, the CDR3 is TGCGCCAGCAGTGAGCGGGGGAGCTCCTACAATGAGCAGTTCTTC.

This clonotype was found many times. J is TRBJ2-3 and V is TRBV28, with D perhaps matching TRBD1 (5 bases). V was cut by 3 bases and J by 5 bases, with 6 bases left in between. The CDR3 extends over 12 amino acids. From germline, CDR1 is MDHEN and CDR2 SYDVKM. CDR3 nucleotides: TGTGCCAGCAGTTTGACAGTAGATACGCAGTATTTT. Translated, it gives CASSLTVDTQYF.

This chain links TRBV28 with TRBJ2-7; D remains ambiguous. Germline-derived CDR1 and CDR2 are MDHEN and SYDVKM. This CDR3 is 13 amino acids long. V was cut by 5 bases and J by 6 bases, with 14 bases left in between. In DNA, the CDR3 is TGTGCCAGCAGTCTCTCTACAATGATCGAGCAGTACTTC. This translates into CASSLSTMIEQYF.

This clonotype was seen many times. The V and J genes are TRBV4-2 and TRBJ2-3; D unclear. Per the germline V gene, CDR1 is LGHNA and CDR2 is YNFKEQ. V dropped 5 bases and J dropped 0 bases, with 9 bases sitting between them. This CDR3 contains 14 residues. Here the CDR3 DNA reads TGTGCCAGCAGCACACGTGCTAGCACAGATACGCAGTATTTT. Its protein product is CASSTRASTDTQYF.

The chain couples TRBV11-1 to TRBJ2-1; 10 positions agree with TRBD1. CDR3 length equals 20 residues. Germline loops: CDR1 SGHAT, CDR2 FQDESV (reference sequence). V lost 2 bases to trimming and J lost 0 bases; unmatched junction nucleotides: 13. The CDR3 reads CASSLRPGQGPLYSYNEQFF. The CDR3 DNA is TGTGCCAGCAGCTTAAGGCCGGGACAGGGGCCCCTCTACTCCTACAATGAGCAGTTCTTC. Full variable domain (outside the CDR3, taken from reference TRBV11-1 and TRBJ2-1): EAEVAQSPRYKITEKSQAVAFWCDPISGHATLYWYRQILGQGPELLVQFQDESVVDDSQLPKDRFSAERLKGVDSTLKIQPAELGDSAMYLCASSLRPGQGPLYSYNEQFFGPGTRLTVL.

This clonotype was seen a handful of times. The V and J genes are TRBV29-1 and TRBJ2-7; the match to TRBD2 covers 10 bases. This CDR3 spans 13 amino acids. Germline CDR1 is SQVTM and CDR2 is ANQGSEA. V lost 4 bases, J lost 3 bases, and 3 bases stayed unmatched. The CDR3 coding sequence is TGCAGCGTTGTATCTAGCGGGGGCTACGAGCAGTACTTC. Translated: CSVVSSGGYEQYF.

V gene TRBV12-3 or TRBV12-4 combines with J gene TRBJ1-1, with no clear D. Trimming took 0 bases from V and 1 from J, leaving 9 bases between them. This CDR3 has 15 amino acids. In nucleotides, the CDR3 is TGTGCCAGCAGTTTAGCCGTTGATTGGAACACTGAAGCTTTCTTT. It specifies CASSLAVDWNTEAFF.

This clonotype was seen repeatedly, ten times or more. This chain joins TRBV28 and TRBJ2-1; D remains unclear. The CDR3 is made up of 12 amino acids. The ends were cut back, 5 bases at V and 2 bases at J, with 4 bases in the middle. Germline lookup yields CDR1 MDHEN and CDR2 SYDVKM. CDR3 bases: TGTGCCAGCAGTGCCCCCTACAATGAGCAGTTCTTC. This gives the protein CASSAPYNEQFF.

The chain links TRBV3-1 to TRBJ2-5, with 13 nucleotides matching TRBD2. The CDR3 loop spans 15 amino acids. CDR1 and CDR2 (germline): LGHDT, YNNKEL (reference sequence). V lost 1 base and J lost 4; bases outside the gene matches: 0. In DNA, the CDR3 is TGTGCCAGCAGCCAAGGACTAGCGGGAGGAGAGACCCAGTACTTC. Translation: CASSQGLAGGETQYF.

A few counts support this clonotype. V gene TRBV7-9 combines with J gene TRBJ2-6; D not certain. V was clipped by 1 base and J by 4 bases, with 5 bases between them. This CDR3 is 14 amino acids long. The germline CDR1 and CDR2 sequences are SEHNR and FQNEAQ (reference sequence). This CDR3 is CASSLVRGANVLTF. Written as DNA, the CDR3 is TGTGCCAGCAGCTTAGTGCGAGGGGCCAACGTCCTGACTTTC.

The J gene is TRBJ2-2, the V gene TRBV12-3 or TRBV12-4, with 7 positions matching TRBD2. The CDR3 consists of 16 residues. With 1 base clipped from V and 1 base from J, the junction kept 3 bases outside the gene matches. For the CDR3, the DNA is TGTGCCAGCAGTTTAGTATGGACTAGGAACACCGGGGAGCTGTTTTTT. It codes for CASSLVWTRNTGELFF.

The genes are TRBV7-6 and TRBJ2-1; D is unclear. The CDR3 is 17 amino acids. From germline, CDR1 is SGHVS and CDR2 FNYEAQ. V lost 1 base and J 5 bases, leaving 18 bases between the germline ends. This CDR3 reads CASSLVVTSWADNEQFF. The DNA of the CDR3 is TGTGCCAGCAGCTTAGTAGTCACCAGTTGGGCTGACAATGAGCAGTTCTTC.

The rearrangement uses TRBV28 and TRBJ2-7, with D perhaps being TRBD1 or TRBD2 (6 bases each). CDR3 length: 16 amino acids. The V and J ends lost 8 bases and 0 bases respectively, with 20 bases between them. Germline loops: CDR1 MDHEN, CDR2 SYDVKM. CDR3 amino acids: CASQLGGSPNSYEQYF. The CDR3 nucleotides read TGTGCCAGCCAACTGGGGGGCTCGCCTAACTCCTACGAGCAGTACTTC. The full variable domain, in which reference TRBV28 and TRBJ2-7 provide the parts outside the CDR3, is DVKVTQSSRYLVKRTGEKVFLECVQDMDHENMFWYRQDPGLGLRLIYFSYDVKMKEKGDIPEGYSVSREKKERFSLILESASTNQTSMYLCASQLGGSPNSYEQYFGPGTRLTVT.

The J gene is TRBJ2-1, the V gene TRBV21-1; the D call TRBD2 from the table was never checked on the DNA. TRBV21-1 has pseudogene status. The CDR3 consists of 13 residues. In nucleotides, the CDR3 is TGTGCCAGCAGCACGGCAGGGAACGATGAGCAGTTCTTC. It translates to CASSTAGNDEQFF.

This clonotype was seen only a few times. V and J are TRBV6-5 and TRBJ2-1, with D perhaps matching TRBD2 (6 bases). CDR1 and CDR2 (germline): MNHEY, SVGAGI. V lost 0 bases to trimming and J lost 6 bases, with 12 bases between them. The CDR3 extends over 15 amino acids. CDR3 amino acids: CASSYSRHGGNEQFF. Here the CDR3 DNA reads TGTGCCAGCAGTTACTCGAGACACGGGGGCAATGAGCAGTTCTTC.

The rearrangement uses TRBV7-8 and TRBJ2-5; D unclear. V lost 1 base, J lost 7 bases, and 4 bases lay in between. This CDR3 is built from 11 residues. The germline CDR1 and CDR2 sequences are SGHVS and FQNEAQ. CDR3 DNA sequence: TGTGCCAGCAGCTTAGTTGGGACCCAGTACTTC. Translating gives CASSLVGTQYF.

This chain joins TRBV5-5 and TRBJ1-1, with D possibly matching TRBD1 (5 bases). The CDR3 is 15 amino acids. V dropped 5 bases and J dropped 4 bases, with 18 bases sitting between them. CDR1 and CDR2 from the germline V gene are SGHKS and YYEKEE (reference sequence). CDR3 amino acids: CASRFLGRGSTEAFF. CDR3 nucleotide sequence: TGTGCCAGCAGATTTTTGGGACGAGGGAGCACTGAAGCTTTCTTT. Full variable domain (missing parts from reference TRBV5-5 and TRBJ1-1): DAGVTQSPTHLIKTRGQQVTLRCSPISGHKSVSWYQQVLGQGPQFIFQYYEKEERGRGNFPDRFSARQFPNYSSELNVNALLLGDSALYLCASRFLGRGSTEAFFGQGTRLTVV.

The chain carries TRBV6-2 or TRBV6-3 and TRBJ1-1, with TRBD1 as a possible D gene (5 bases). CDR3 size: 15 residues. V lost 5 bases to trimming and J lost 1 base, with 14 bases between them. CDR1 MNHEY and CDR2 SVGEGT come from the germline V gene. CDR3 bases: TGTGCCAGCAGTACAAGGGACGGAAAGAACACTGAAGCTTTCTTT. It encodes CASSTRDGKNTEAFF.

In its sample, this clonotype was seen a few times. The chain couples TRBV20-1 to TRBJ2-3, with a possible D match to TRBD2 (5 bases). The germline gives CDR1 DFQATT, CDR2 SNEGSKA (reference sequence). The length of the CDR3 is 13 residues. V shed 0 bases and J shed 2 bases, with 6 bases lying between them. CDR3 bases: TGCAGTGCTAGAGAGGGAGTCACAGATACGCAGTATTTT. Amino acid sequence: CSAREGVTDTQYF.

This clonotype was counted many times. The chain joins TRBV4-3 to TRBJ2-1, with 10 bases that match TRBD1. CDR3 length: 15 residues. Germline CDR1 LGHNA, CDR2 YSLEER. The trim removed 1 base at V and 7 bases at J, leaving 4 bases unmatched. The CDR3 region is CASSQGDRGGNEQFF. The CDR3 region has the DNA TGCGCCAGCAGCCAAGGGGACAGGGGTGGTAATGAGCAGTTCTTC.

V gene TRBV25-1 combines with J gene TRBJ2-1, with D possibly being TRBD1 or TRBD2 (6 bases each). Germline CDR1 reads MGHDK; CDR2 reads SYGVNS. The CDR3 spans 14 residues. Between the trimmed V and J ends, which lost 7 bases and 2 bases, there was a span of 12 bases. The CDR3: CASTEGGPYNEQFF. CDR3 bases: TGTGCCAGCACCGAGGGGGGCCCCTACAATGAGCAGTTCTTC. Together with reference TRBV25-1 and TRBJ2-1, the CDR3 gives the full variable domain: EADIYQTPRYLVIGTGKKITLECSQTMGHDKMYWYQQDPGMELHLIHYSYGVNSTEKGDLSSESTVSRIRTEHFPLTLESARPSHTSQYLCASTEGGPYNEQFFGPGTRLTVL.

A few counts support this clonotype. This CDR3 is CASSKEGMNTEAFF. CDR3 bases: TGTGCCAGCAGTAAAGAGGGAATGAACACTGAAGCTTTCTTT. The chain joins TRBV28 to TRBJ1-1, with D unresolved. The CDR3 is made up of 14 amino acids. CDR1 is MDHEN, CDR2 SYDVKM, per germline. Trimming removed 5 bases from V and 0 bases from J, with 10 bases in between. Full variable domain (outside the CDR3, taken from reference TRBV28 and TRBJ1-1): DVKVTQSSRYLVKRTGEKVFLECVQDMDHENMFWYRQDPGLGLRLIYFSYDVKMKEKGDIPEGYSVSREKKERFSLILESASTNQTSMYLCASSKEGMNTEAFFGQGTRLTVV.

This clonotype was observed a few times. The V call is TRBV7-9, the J call TRBJ2-1; D is tentatively TRBD1 or TRBD2 (5 bases each). Germline loops: CDR1 SEHNR, CDR2 FQNEAQ (reference sequence). V was pared by 5 bases and J by 10 bases, with 15 bases between. This CDR3 has 13 residues. The DNA for the CDR3 is TGTGCCAGCAGCGCAATGGGACCCCAGGAGCAGTTCTTC. It codes for CASSAMGPQEQFF.